This T cell receptor beta chain stems from a study of blood T cell repertoires in COVID-19. Study context: The United States, Italy and Spain were the sources of the acute and convalescent COVID-19 samples. Nucleic acid was either cDNA or gDNA, and it came from T cells, B-cell-depleted T cells, or PBMCs.

Per the study methods: Estimated nucleated cell counts came from reference gene primer amplification. Assay: immunoSEQ multiplex PCR; the TCRdb copy retains only in-frame clones and omits some. The DNA was the basis for D and trimming; V, J and clone size are from that table. Counted here are about 68,000 clones, over 75% occurring once; the ten biggest clones make up roughly 2.6%. CDR3 length: 15 amino acids. V shed 4 bases and J shed 7 bases, with 17 bases lying between them. The germline CDR1 and CDR2 sequences are LGHDT and YNNKEL (reference sequence). The clonotype was recovered from a man aged 50 to 59 with acute or convalescent COVID-19. Input material: peripheral blood. The chain is built from TRBV3-1 (or the pseudogene TRBV3-2) and TRBJ1-5; D gene ambiguous. The CDR3 spells CASSRSQISGQPQHF. For the CDR3, the DNA is TGTGCCAGCAGCCGATCACAGATATCGGGACAGCCCCAGCATTTT.